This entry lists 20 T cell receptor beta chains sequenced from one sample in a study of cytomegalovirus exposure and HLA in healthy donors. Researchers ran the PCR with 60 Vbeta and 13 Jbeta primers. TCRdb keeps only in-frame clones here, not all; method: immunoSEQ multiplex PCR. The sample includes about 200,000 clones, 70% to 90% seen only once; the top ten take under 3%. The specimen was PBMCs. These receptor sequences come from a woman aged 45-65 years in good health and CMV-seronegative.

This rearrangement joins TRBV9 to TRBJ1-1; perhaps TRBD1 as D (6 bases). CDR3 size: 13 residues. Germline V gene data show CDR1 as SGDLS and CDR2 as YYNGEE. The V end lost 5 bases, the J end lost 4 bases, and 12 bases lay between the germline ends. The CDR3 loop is CASRGGGGTEAFF. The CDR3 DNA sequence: TGTGCCAGCAGAGGAGGGGGGGGCACTGAAGCTTTCTTT.

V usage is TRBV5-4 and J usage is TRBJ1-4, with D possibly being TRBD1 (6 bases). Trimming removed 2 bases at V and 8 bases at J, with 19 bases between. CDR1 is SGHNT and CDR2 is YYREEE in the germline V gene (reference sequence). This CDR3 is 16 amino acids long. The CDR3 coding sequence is TGTGCCAGCAGCTTACGGGACAAAGGGACCCAGGAAAAACTGTTTTTT. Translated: CASSLRDKGTQEKLFF. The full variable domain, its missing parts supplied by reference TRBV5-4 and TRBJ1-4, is ETGVTQSPTHLIKTRGQQVTLRCSSQSGHNTVSWYQQALGQGPQFIFQYYREEENGRGNFPPRFSGLQFPNYSSELNVNALELDDSALYLCASSLRDKGTQEKLFFGSGTQLSVL.

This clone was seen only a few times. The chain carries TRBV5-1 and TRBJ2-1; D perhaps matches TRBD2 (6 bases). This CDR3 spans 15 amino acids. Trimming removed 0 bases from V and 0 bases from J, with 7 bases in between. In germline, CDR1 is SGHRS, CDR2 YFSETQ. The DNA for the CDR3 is TGCGCCAGCAGCTTGGACGGGAGCTCCTACAATGAGCAGTTCTTC. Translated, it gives CASSLDGSSYNEQFF.

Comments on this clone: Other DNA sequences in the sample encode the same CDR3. The CDR3 sequence: CASSMGAATYEKLFF. CDR3 sequence (DNA): TGTGCCAGCAGCATGGGAGCTGCTACATATGAAAAACTGTTTTTT. The J gene is TRBJ1-4, the V gene TRBV9; D is undetermined. Germline V CDR1 and CDR2: SGDLS, YYNGEE. The CDR3 extends over 15 amino acids. V lost 4 bases and J lost 6, with 16 bases in between.

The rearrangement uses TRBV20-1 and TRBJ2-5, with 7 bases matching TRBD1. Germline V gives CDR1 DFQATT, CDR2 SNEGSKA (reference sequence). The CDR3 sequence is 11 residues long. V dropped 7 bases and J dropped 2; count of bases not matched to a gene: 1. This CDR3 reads CSEGQQETQYF. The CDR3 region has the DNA TGCAGTGAGGGACAGCAAGAGACCCAGTACTTC.

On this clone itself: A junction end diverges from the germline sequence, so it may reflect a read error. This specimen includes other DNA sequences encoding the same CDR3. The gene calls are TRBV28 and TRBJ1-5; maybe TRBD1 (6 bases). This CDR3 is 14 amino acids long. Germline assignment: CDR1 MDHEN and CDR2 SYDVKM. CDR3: CASSPGQSNQPQHF. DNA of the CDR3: TGTGCCAGCAGTCCCGGACAGAGCAATCAGCCCCAACATTTT.

The CDR3 DNA reads TGTGCCAGTAGTATTCCCGACTCGTATGGCTACACCTTC. This codes for CASSIPDSYGYTF. The gene calls are TRBV19 and TRBJ1-2; D is undetermined. The length of the CDR3 is 13 residues. Germline CDR1 is LNHDA and CDR2 is SQIVND (reference sequence). V shed 3 bases and J shed 5 bases, with 10 bases lying between them.

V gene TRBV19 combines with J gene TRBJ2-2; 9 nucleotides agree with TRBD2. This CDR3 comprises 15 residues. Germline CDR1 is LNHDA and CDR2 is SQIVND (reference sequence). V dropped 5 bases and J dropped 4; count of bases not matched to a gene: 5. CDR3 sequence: CASSFSGRGTGELFF. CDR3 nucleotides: TGTGCCAGTAGTTTTAGCGGGAGAGGCACCGGGGAGCTGTTTTTT.

CDR3: CASSLTGTGAETQYF. CDR3 DNA sequence: TGTGCCAGCAGTTTAACCGGGACAGGGGCAGAGACCCAGTACTTC. The chain links TRBV2 to TRBJ2-5, with 10 bases aligning to TRBD1. V lost 5 bases and J lost 4; bases outside the gene matches: 7. Germline assignment: CDR1 SNHLY and CDR2 FYNNEI. The CDR3 runs to 15 residues.

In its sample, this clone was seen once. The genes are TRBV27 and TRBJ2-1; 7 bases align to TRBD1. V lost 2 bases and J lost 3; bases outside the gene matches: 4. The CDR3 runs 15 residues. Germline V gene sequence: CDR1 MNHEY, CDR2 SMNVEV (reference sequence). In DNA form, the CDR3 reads TGTGCCAGCAGTTTAAGCCGGGACAGCTACAATGAGCAGTTCTTC. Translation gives CASSLSRDSYNEQFF.

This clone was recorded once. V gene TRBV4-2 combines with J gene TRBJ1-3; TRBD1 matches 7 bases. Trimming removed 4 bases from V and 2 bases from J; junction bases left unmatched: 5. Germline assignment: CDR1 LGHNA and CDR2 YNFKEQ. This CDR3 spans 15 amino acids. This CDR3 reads CASSPRDSPGNTIYF. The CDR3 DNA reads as TGTGCCAGCAGCCCCAGGGACAGTCCTGGAAACACCATATATTTT.

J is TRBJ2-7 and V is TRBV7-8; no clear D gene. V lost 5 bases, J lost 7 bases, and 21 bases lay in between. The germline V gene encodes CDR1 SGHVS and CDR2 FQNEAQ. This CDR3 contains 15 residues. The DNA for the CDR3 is TGTGCCAGCAGCGTTCTAAGTAGCCGGTCGGAAGAGCAGTACTTC. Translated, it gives CASSVLSSRSEEQYF.

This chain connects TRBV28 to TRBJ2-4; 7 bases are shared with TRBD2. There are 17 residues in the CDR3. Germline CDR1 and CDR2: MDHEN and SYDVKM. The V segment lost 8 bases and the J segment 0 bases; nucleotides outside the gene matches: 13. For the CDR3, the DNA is TGTGCCAGCCAGAGTCCAGAGGGCGGGAGAGCCAAAAACATTCAGTACTTC. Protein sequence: CASQSPEGGRAKNIQYF.

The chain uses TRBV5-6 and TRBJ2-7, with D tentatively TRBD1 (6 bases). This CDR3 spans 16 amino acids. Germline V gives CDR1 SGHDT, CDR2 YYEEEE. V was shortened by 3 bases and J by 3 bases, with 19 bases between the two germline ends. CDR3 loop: CASSYSPGHLGYEQYF. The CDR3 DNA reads TGTGCCAGCAGCTACTCCCCGGGACATCTCGGCTACGAGCAGTACTTC. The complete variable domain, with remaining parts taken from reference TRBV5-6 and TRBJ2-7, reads DAGVTQSPTHLIKTRGQQVTLRCSPKSGHDTVSWYQQALGQGPQFIFQYYEEEERQRGNFPDRFSGHQFPNYSSELNVNALLLGDSALYLCASSYSPGHLGYEQYFGPGTRLTVT.

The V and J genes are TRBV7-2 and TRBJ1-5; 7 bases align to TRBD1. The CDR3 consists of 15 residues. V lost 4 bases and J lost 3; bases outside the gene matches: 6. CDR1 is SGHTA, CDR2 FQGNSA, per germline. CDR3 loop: CASSSVTGSNQPQHF. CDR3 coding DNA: TGTGCCAGCAGCTCCGTGACAGGGTCCAATCAGCCCCAGCATTTT.

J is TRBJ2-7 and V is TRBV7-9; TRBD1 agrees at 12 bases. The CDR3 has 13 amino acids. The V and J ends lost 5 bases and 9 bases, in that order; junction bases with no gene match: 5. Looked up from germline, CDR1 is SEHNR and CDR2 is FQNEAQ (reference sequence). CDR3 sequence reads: CASSTGTGGRQYF. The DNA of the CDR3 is TGTGCCAGCAGCACCGGGACAGGGGGCAGGCAGTACTTC.

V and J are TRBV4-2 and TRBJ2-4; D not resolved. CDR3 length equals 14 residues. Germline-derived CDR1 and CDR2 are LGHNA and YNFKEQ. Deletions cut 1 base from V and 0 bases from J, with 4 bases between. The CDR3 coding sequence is TGTGCCAGCAGCCAAGTTCTAGCCAAAAACATTCAGTACTTC. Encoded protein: CASSQVLAKNIQYF.

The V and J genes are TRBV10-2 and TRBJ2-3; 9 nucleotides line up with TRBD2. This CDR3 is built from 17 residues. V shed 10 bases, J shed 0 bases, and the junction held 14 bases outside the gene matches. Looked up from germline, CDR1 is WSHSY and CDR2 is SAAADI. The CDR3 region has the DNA TGCGCCACGGGGTCGCTAGCGGGGCTATCTAGCACAGATACGCAGTATTTT. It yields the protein CATGSLAGLSSTDTQYF.

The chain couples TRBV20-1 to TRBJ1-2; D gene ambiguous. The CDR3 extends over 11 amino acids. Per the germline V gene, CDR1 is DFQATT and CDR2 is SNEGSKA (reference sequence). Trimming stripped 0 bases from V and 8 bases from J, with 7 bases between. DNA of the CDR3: TGCAGTGCTAGAGATGGCCAGGGCTACACCTTC. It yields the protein CSARDGQGYTF.

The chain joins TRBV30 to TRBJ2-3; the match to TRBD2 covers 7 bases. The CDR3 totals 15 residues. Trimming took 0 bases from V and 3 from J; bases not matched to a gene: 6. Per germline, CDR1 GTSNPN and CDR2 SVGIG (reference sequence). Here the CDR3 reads CAWSVALAVTDTQYF. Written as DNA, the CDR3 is TGTGCCTGGAGTGTGGCGCTAGCGGTTACAGATACGCAGTATTTT.